A single sample is the source of the 19 T cell receptor beta chains below, sequenced in a study of blood T cell repertoires in COVID-19 (dated by TCRdb to 2020 to 2022). To prepare the library, the immunoSEQ multiplex PCR assay was applied. TCRdb obtained this table from immuneACCESS and retained in-frame rearrangements with V and J assigned. These tables miss some clones; where compared with another copy, unresolved V genes account for less than half of the shortfall, and the remainder is unexplained. The sample data list a few hundred thousand clones, and over 75% of these were observed just once. Jointly, the top ten make up roughly 2% of the sample. Source material: peripheral blood. The receptor source for this set is a man in his thirties or forties who had recovered from COVID-19.

The V call is TRBV3-1 (or the pseudogene TRBV3-2), the J call TRBJ2-3; a weak D match, TRBD2 (6 bases). V gave up 2 bases and J gave up 4 bases, with 16 bases separating them. This CDR3 spans 16 amino acids. In germline, CDR1 is LGHDT, CDR2 YNNKEL (reference sequence). CDR3 region: CASSQYDRAGSDTQYF. CDR3 DNA sequence: TGTGCCAGCAGCCAATACGACCGTGCGGGGTCAGATACGCAGTATTTT.

The CDR3 reads CASSQVLRTGSYGYTF. CDR3 nucleotides: TGTGCCAGCAGCCAAGTTCTTCGGACAGGCTCCTATGGCTACACCTTC. V is TRBV3-1 (or the pseudogene TRBV3-2) and J is TRBJ1-2; 7 bases line up with TRBD1. Germline CDR1 reads LGHDT; CDR2 reads YNNKEL (reference sequence). With 1 base clipped from V and 4 bases from J, the junction kept 9 bases outside the gene matches. This CDR3 comprises 16 residues.

The rearrangement uses TRBV5-1 and TRBJ1-1, with TRBD1 matching over 7 bases. The germline V gene has CDR1 SGHRS and CDR2 YFSETQ. The trim removed 4 bases at V and 6 bases at J, leaving 9 bases unmatched. The CDR3 has 14 residues. CDR3 residues: CASSQRQGAPEAFF. The CDR3 DNA follows: TGCGCCAGCAGCCAAAGACAGGGCGCTCCTGAAGCTTTCTTT.

CDR3: CASSPDREKLFF. The CDR3 nucleotides are TGTGCCAGCAGTCCAGACAGGGAAAAACTGTTTTTT. The J gene is TRBJ1-4, the V gene TRBV6-5; D is possibly TRBD1 (6 bases). CDR3 length equals 12 residues. V lost 5 bases, J lost 8 bases, and 9 bases lay in between. Germline CDR1 is MNHEY and CDR2 is SVGAGI.

This clone was observed once. The CDR3 loop is CASSGGYGLLGTIYF. In nucleotides, the CDR3 is TGTGCCAGCAGTGGCGGCTATGGCTTGTTAGGCACCATATATTTT. The chain uses TRBV6-4 and TRBJ1-3; no definite D call. This CDR3 contains 15 residues. In germline, CDR1 is MRHNA, CDR2 SNTAGT. V was cut by 4 bases and J by 9 bases, with 19 bases left in between.

The rearrangement links TRBV11-2 to TRBJ2-1; a possible D gene is TRBD1 (5 bases). The CDR3 sequence is 13 residues long. V lost 5 bases to trimming and J lost 4 bases, with 9 bases between them. Germline V gives CDR1 SGHAT, CDR2 FQNNGV. DNA of the CDR3: TGTGCCAGCAGCCCGACAGATTACAATGAGCAGTTCTTC. Its translation is CASSPTDYNEQFF.

The CDR3 nucleotides are TGCGCCAGCAGCCAACAGGGAACCGATACGCAGTATTTT. It codes for CASSQQGTDTQYF. This chain uses TRBV4-1 with TRBJ2-3; D possibly corresponds to TRBD1 (5 bases). The germline V gene encodes CDR1 MGHRA and CDR2 YSYEKL. V shed 2 bases and J shed 6 bases, with 9 bases lying between them. The length of the CDR3 is 13 residues.

The V and J genes are TRBV6-6 and TRBJ1-5; D remains ambiguous. This CDR3 comprises 16 residues. V lost 0 bases to trimming and J lost 0 bases, with 9 bases between them. From germline, CDR1 is MNHNY and CDR2 SVGAGI (reference sequence). The CDR3 nucleotides are TGTGCCAGCAGTTACTCTGTACCGGTTAGCAATCAGCCCCAGCATTTT. Residues: CASSYSVPVSNQPQHF.

J is TRBJ2-3 and V is TRBV3-1 (or the pseudogene TRBV3-2); D is perhaps TRBD2 (6 bases). The V gene lost 0 bases and the J gene lost 6 bases, with 13 bases spanning the gap. Germline CDR1 LGHDT, CDR2 YNNKEL (reference sequence). The CDR3 contains 15 residues. The CDR3 loop is CASSQDSDYSDTQYF. Written as DNA, the CDR3 is TGTGCCAGCAGCCAAGATTCGGACTACTCTGATACGCAGTATTTT.

The rearrangement uses TRBV9 and TRBJ2-2, with 7 bases lining up with TRBD2. The V segment lost 0 bases and the J segment 6 bases; nucleotides outside the gene matches: 5. CDR1 is SGDLS, CDR2 YYNGEE, per germline. The CDR3 is 15 residues long. DNA of the CDR3: TGTGCCAGCAGCGTAGATTGGCGGGGGTCCGGGGAGCTGTTTTTT. This encodes CASSVDWRGSGELFF.

The V call is TRBV24-1, the J call TRBJ1-2; D gene uncertain. The CDR3 covers 12 residues. V lost 4 bases and J lost 0, with 2 bases in between. Germline V gives CDR1 KGHDR, CDR2 SFDVKD. Here the CDR3 reads CATSDSNYGYTF. The CDR3 nucleotides read TGTGCCACCAGTGACTCTAACTATGGCTACACCTTC.

V and J are TRBV12-3 or TRBV12-4 and TRBJ1-2, with D unresolved. With 2 bases removed from V and 7 bases from J, the gap between germline ends came to 11 bases. The CDR3 length is 13 residues. CDR3 nucleotides: TGTGCCAGCAGTTTAACCCGGGAGGGTGGCTACACCTTC. It encodes CASSLTREGGYTF.

V and J are TRBV4-2 and TRBJ2-3; 8 bases are a match to TRBD2. CDR1 is LGHNA and CDR2 is YNFKEQ in the germline V gene. V shed 4 bases, J shed 0 bases, and the junction held 6 bases outside the gene matches. The CDR3 contains 16 residues. This chain's CDR3 is CASSLGGAASTDTQYF. The CDR3 nucleotides read TGTGCCAGCAGCCTCGGGGGGGCCGCTAGCACAGATACGCAGTATTTT.

The chain has TRBV19 and TRBJ1-2; 9 bases line up with TRBD1. V trimming: 7 bases; J trimming: 7 bases; junction bases outside the gene matches: 7. Germline-derived CDR1 and CDR2 are LNHDA and SQIVND (reference sequence). The length of the CDR3 is 13 residues. As DNA, the CDR3 is TGTGCCAGTACTGCACAGGGGGCCTCTGGCTACACCTTC. It translates to CASTAQGASGYTF.

The genes are TRBV24-1 and TRBJ2-1; 7 bases agree with TRBD2. In germline, CDR1 is KGHDR, CDR2 SFDVKD. V lost 4 bases and J lost 10; bases outside the gene matches: 12. There are 15 residues in the CDR3. The CDR3: CATSDRSGASWEQFF. CDR3 DNA: TGTGCCACCAGTGACAGAAGCGGGGCCTCCTGGGAGCAGTTCTTC.

This clone was picked up a small number of times. CDR3 in amino acids: CASSSSDRVQGYTF. The CDR3, as DNA: TGTGCCAGCAGTTCCTCCGACAGGGTCCAGGGCTACACCTTC. The rearrangement uses TRBV28 and TRBJ1-2, with 7 bases fitting TRBD1. CDR3 size: 14 residues. In germline, CDR1 is MDHEN, CDR2 SYDVKM. V was pared by 4 bases and J by 8 bases, with 10 bases of the junction left unmatched.

A single count supports this clone. This chain connects TRBV5-1 to TRBJ2-5, with 7 bases fitting TRBD1. V dropped 1 base and J dropped 4; count of bases not matched to a gene: 10. Germline V gives CDR1 SGHRS, CDR2 YFSETQ. The CDR3 is made up of 16 amino acids. CDR3 loop: CASSLSPGQYPETQYF. The CDR3 coding sequence is TGCGCCAGCAGCTTGTCCCCGGGACAGTATCCAGAGACCCAGTACTTC. Full variable domain (rest looked up from reference TRBV5-1 and TRBJ2-5): KAGVTQTPRYLIKTRGQQVTLSCSPISGHRSVSWYQQTPGQGLQFLFEYFSETQRNKGNFPGRFSGRQFSNSRSEMNVSTLELGDSALYLCASSLSPGQYPETQYFGPGTRLLVL.

The rearrangement joins TRBV7-6 to TRBJ2-6; 10 nucleotides agree with TRBD2. This CDR3 has 17 amino acids. V lost 1 base, J lost 1 base, and 1 base stayed unmatched. Germline lookup yields CDR1 SGHVS and CDR2 FNYEAQ. CDR3 nucleotides: TGTGCCAGCAGCTTAGGACTAGCGGGTTCTGGGGCCAACGTCCTGACTTTC. Its translation: CASSLGLAGSGANVLTF.

This rearrangement joins TRBV7-3 to TRBJ1-5; 8 positions match TRBD1. Germline CDR1 reads SGHTA; CDR2 reads FQGTGA. This CDR3 is built from 13 residues. J gave up 5 bases and V 5 bases, and 2 bases lay outside the gene matches. CDR3 in amino acids: CASSTQGDQPQHF. The CDR3 DNA is TGTGCCAGCAGCACACAGGGGGATCAGCCCCAGCATTTT.